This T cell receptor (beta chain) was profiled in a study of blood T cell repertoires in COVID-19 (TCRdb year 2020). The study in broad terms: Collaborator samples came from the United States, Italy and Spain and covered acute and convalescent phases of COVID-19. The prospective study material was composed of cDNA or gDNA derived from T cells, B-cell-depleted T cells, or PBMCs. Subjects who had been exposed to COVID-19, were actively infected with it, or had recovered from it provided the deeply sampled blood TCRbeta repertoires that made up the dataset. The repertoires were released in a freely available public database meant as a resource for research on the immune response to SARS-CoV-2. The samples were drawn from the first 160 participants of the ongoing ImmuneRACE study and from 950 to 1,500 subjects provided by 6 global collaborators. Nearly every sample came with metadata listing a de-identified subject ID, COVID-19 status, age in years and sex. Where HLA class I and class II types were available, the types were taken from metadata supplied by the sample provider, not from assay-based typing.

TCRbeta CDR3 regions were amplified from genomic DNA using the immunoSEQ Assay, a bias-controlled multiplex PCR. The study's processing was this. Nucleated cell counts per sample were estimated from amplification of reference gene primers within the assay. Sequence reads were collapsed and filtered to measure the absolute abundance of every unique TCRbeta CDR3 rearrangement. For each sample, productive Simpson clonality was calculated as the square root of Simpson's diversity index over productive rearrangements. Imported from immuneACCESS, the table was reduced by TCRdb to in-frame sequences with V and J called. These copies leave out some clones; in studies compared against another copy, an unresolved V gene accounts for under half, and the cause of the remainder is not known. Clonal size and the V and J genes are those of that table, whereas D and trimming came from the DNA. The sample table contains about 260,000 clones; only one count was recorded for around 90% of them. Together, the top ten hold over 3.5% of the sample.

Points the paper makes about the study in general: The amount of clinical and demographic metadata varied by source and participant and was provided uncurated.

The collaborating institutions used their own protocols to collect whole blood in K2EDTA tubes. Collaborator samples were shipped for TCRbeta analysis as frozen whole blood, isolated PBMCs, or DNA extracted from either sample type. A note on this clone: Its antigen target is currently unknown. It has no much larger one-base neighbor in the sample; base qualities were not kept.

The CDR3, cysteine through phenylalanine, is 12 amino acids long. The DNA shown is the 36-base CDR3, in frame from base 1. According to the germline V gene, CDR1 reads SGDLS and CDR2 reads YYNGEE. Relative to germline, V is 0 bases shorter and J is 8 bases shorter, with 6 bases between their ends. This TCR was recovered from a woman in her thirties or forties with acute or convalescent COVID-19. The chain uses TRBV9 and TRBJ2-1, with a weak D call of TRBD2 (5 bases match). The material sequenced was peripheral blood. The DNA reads TGTGCCAGCAGCGTAGGCGGGCATGAGCAGTTCTTC. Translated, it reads CASSVGGHEQFF.